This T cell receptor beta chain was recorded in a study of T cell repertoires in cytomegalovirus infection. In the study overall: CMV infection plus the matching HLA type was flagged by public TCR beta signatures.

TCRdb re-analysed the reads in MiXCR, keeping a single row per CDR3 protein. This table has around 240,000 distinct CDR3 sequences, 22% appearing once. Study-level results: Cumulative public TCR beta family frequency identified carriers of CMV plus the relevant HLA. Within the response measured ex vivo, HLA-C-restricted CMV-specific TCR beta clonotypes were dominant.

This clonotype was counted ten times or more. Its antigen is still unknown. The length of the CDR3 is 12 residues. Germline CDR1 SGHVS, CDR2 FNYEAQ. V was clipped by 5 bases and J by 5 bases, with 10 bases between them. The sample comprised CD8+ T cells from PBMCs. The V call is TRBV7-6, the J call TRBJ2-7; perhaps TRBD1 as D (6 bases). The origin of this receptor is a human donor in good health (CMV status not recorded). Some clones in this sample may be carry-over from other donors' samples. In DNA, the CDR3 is TGTGCCAGCAGCCCTGACAGGAACGAGCAGTACTTC. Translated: CASSPDRNEQYF.